This record concerns one TCR beta chain sequence. This record comes from a study of monozygotic twins with cystic fibrosis. Study overall: Libraries were built from 2.5 to 3.5 micrograms of fragmented DNA using roughly 14 PCR cycles.

The CDR3 has 12 residues. Germline V gene lookup returns CDR1 SGHAT and CDR2 FQNNGV. The J segment lost 7 bases and the V segment lost 4 bases, leaving 4 bases of the junction unmatched. Using immunoSEQ multiplex PCR, the repertoire was profiled, and TCRdb retains in-frame clones only, with some absent. The top ten clones hold around 0.41% of a sample with around 14,000 clones, around 98% of them seen once. V and J are TRBV11-2 and TRBJ2-7; 7 positions match TRBD1. This sequence originates from a girl aged 2-15 years with cystic fibrosis. Material for sequencing was blood. CDR3 sequence: CASSSDREEQYF. CDR3 sequence (DNA): TGTGCCAGCAGCTCCGACAGGGAAGAGCAGTACTTC.